The rows below give T cell receptor beta chains drawn from one sample of a study of blood T cell repertoires in COVID-19. Assay used: immunoSEQ multiplex PCR; TCRdb lists only in-frame clones, some missing. The profile shows 250,000 or so clones, approximately 91% of them singletons. The specimen was peripheral blood. The receptors were gathered from a man aged 25-45 years with COVID-19, enrolled during active disease. The CDR3 runs from the conserved cysteine through the conserved F or W. The D gene is left open where the match is weak. Clone size appears in some rows only: once, few, many, or a class for an expanded clone.

J gene	V gene	clone size	D gene	CDR3 DNA	CDR3 protein
TRBJ2-7	TRBV5-5	once	-	TGTGCCAGCAGCGACAGGTTGTCCTACGAGCAGTACTTC	CASSDRLSYEQYF
TRBJ1-1	TRBV28	-	TRBD1	TGTGCCAGCAGGGCGGGGACAGGGGGGAACACTGAAGCTTTCTTT	CASRAGTGGNTEAFF
TRBJ2-1	TRBV5-1	-	-	TGCGCCAGCAGCCTCCCACGCAGACCGACTATCCCCAAACCCCATGAGCAGTTCTTC	CASSLPRRPTIPKPHEQFF
TRBJ2-2	TRBV11-3	-	-	TGTGCCAGCAGCTTTTCGATGGTAGCAAACACCGGGGAGCTGTTTTTT	CASSFSMVANTGELFF
TRBJ1-1	TRBV11-1	-	-	TGTGCCAGCAGCGAGACCAGCGTGAACACTGAAGCTTTCTTT	CASSETSVNTEAFF
TRBJ1-6	TRBV5-6	-	TRBD1	TGTGCCAGCAGGGATGGGACAGACTACTCCTATAATTCACCCCTCCACTTT	CASRDGTDYSYNSPLHF
TRBJ2-7	TRBV30	-	-	TGTGCCTGGAGTAGGCAGGGAACGGCCGAGCAGTACTTC	CAWSRQGTAEQYF
TRBJ1-1	TRBV18	-	-	TGTGCCAGCTCACCAGGGCAGGGGCGCACTGAAGCTTTCTTT	CASSPGQGRTEAFF
TRBJ1-1	TRBV9	-	-	TGTGCCAGCAGCGGCGGAGTCGGGAGGAACACTGAAGCTTTCTTT	CASSGGVGRNTEAFF
TRBJ1-2	TRBV19	-	TRBD1	TGTGCCAGTAGTATTTTGGTACCAGGGGGCGATGGCTACACCTTC	CASSILVPGGDGYTF
TRBJ1-1	TRBV6-1	once	-	TGTGCCAGCAGTGAAGGAGGGTCGGGGGGGATGAACACTGAAGCTTTCTTT	CASSEGGSGGMNTEAFF
TRBJ1-4	TRBV19	once	TRBD1	TGTGCCAGTAGTATCCCAGGGGGTGATGAAAAACTGTTTTTT	CASSIPGGDEKLFF
TRBJ1-2	TRBV5-4	-	-	TGTGCCAGCAGCTTTCTTCAGTCGAATTATGGCTACACCTTC	CASSFLQSNYGYTF
TRBJ1-6	TRBV2	-	-	TGTGCCAGCAGTGAAATGGAGAACCCCTATAATTCACCCCTCCACTTT	CASSEMENPYNSPLHF
TRBJ1-3	TRBV6-5	-	TRBD1	TGTGCCAGCAGTTCGACAGGGGTAGAAGAAAACACCATATATTTT	CASSSTGVEENTIYF
TRBJ2-3	TRBV7-9	-	TRBD2	TGTGCCAGCAGCCTGGGGGGACTAGCGTCAGATACGCAGTATTTT	CASSLGGLASDTQYF
TRBJ2-5	TRBV5-1	-	-	TGCGCCAGCAGCCTCGGGGGTGCAGTCCAAGAGACCCAGTACTTC	CASSLGGAVQETQYF
TRBJ1-4	TRBV2	-	-	TGTGCCAGCAGTGAAAAGAGGGGAGGGGAAAAACTGTTTTTT	CASSEKRGGEKLFF
TRBJ1-1	TRBV18	-	TRBD1	TGTGCCAGCTTACAGGGGGCAGGGAGGACTGAAGCTTTCTTT	CASLQGAGRTEAFF
TRBJ2-4	TRBV7-9	-	-	TGTGCCAGCAGCTCCTCTATGAACATTCAGTACTTC	CASSSSMNIQYF
TRBJ2-5	TRBV5-1	-	TRBD2	TGCGCCAGCAGAACCGGGACTACGGAGACCCAGTACTTC	CASRTGTTETQYF
TRBJ2-7	TRBV7-9	-	TRBD2	TGTGCCAGCAGCTTCCGGGGGGGCCTTGACGAGCAGTACTTC	CASSFRGGLDEQYF
TRBJ1-1	TRBV19	-	TRBD1	TGTGCCAGTAGGGACAGGGGGTCGGTTGAAGCTTTCTTT	CASRDRGSVEAFF
TRBJ1-2	TRBV29-1	-	-	TGCAGCGTTGAGCGGGGGCCACAGGGTGGAGGGGCTAACTATGGCTACACCTTC	CSVERGPQGGGANYGYTF
TRBJ2-3	TRBV7-3	once	TRBD2	TGTGCCAGCAGCCCCGGGACTAGCGGGGGGTATACGCAGTATTTT	CASSPGTSGGYTQYF
TRBJ1-2	TRBV19	-	-	TGTGCCAGTAGTATAGAACCGGGGGTCGACTATGGCTACACCTTC	CASSIEPGVDYGYTF
TRBJ1-5	TRBV6-5	-	TRBD1	TGTGCCAGCAGCACGACAGGGGATAGCAATCAGCCCCAGCATTTT	CASSTTGDSNQPQHF
TRBJ2-1	TRBV5-1	-	TRBD2	TGCGCCAGCAGCTTAGGCGGGGGGGCCGTTGATGGGCAGTTCTTC	CASSLGGGAVDGQFF
TRBJ1-5	TRBV19	-	-	TGTGCCAGTAGTATCACCCCCGGGGGGCCCCAGCATTTT	CASSITPGGPQHF
TRBJ2-1	TRBV11-3	-	-	TGTGCCAGCAGCTTAGATTGGGGGGATGAGCAGTTCTTC	CASSLDWGDEQFF
TRBJ1-1	TRBV6-6	few	TRBD1	TGTGCCAGCAGTTACCATGGCAGGGGGAGGACTGAAGCTTTCTTT	CASSYHGRGRTEAFF
TRBJ1-5	TRBV11-2	once	TRBD1	TGTGCCAGCAGCTTGACAGGGGAGGCGCCCCAGCATTTT	CASSLTGEAPQHF
TRBJ1-2	TRBV5-1	-	-	TGCGCCAGCAGCTCCACAGGGTTTGGCTACACCTTC	CASSSTGFGYTF
TRBJ2-1	TRBV13	-	-	TGTGCCAGCAGCTTAACACCGACATACAATGAGCAGTTCTTC	CASSLTPTYNEQFF
TRBJ2-5	TRBV6-4	-	-	TGTGCCAGCATTGCGCCGGACAGCCATATCCAAGAGACCCAGTACTTC	CASIAPDSHIQETQYF
TRBJ1-2	TRBV5-5	-	-	TGTGCCAGCAGCCGGGAGTACTATGGCTACACCTTC	CASSREYYGYTF
TRBJ1-2	TRBV6-5	-	-	TGTGCCAGCAGTTACTCCGGAGGACGCTATGGCTACACCTTC	CASSYSGGRYGYTF